Below, 27 T cell receptor beta chains from the same sample are listed, as sequenced in a study of PD-1 and CTLA-4 blockade in melanoma. Sequencing was performed with immunoSEQ multiplex PCR; in TCRdb, only in-frame clones are kept and a portion is missing. The sample records about 30,000 clones, 85% to 90% being singletons. The input for sequencing was CD8+ T cells from peripheral blood, taken before anti-PD-1 treatment. The receptors here all came from a human donor with melanoma.

In its sample, this clone was seen a few times. The chain has TRBV7-9 and TRBJ1-5; perhaps TRBD1 as D (5 bases). The V gene's germline CDR1 is SEHNR and CDR2 FQNEAQ (reference sequence). The CDR3 contains 14 residues. V shed 1 base and J shed 7 bases, with 11 bases lying between them. The CDR3 nucleotides read TGTGCCAGCAGCTTAGGAGGGAACAGGCAGCCCCAGCATTTT. This gives the protein CASSLGGNRQPQHF.

This sequence joins TRBV5-6 and TRBJ1-1, with D uncertain. V gave up 5 bases and J gave up 7 bases, with 12 bases separating them. Per germline, CDR1 SGHDT and CDR2 YYEEEE. The CDR3 covers 12 residues. The CDR3 region is CASRSGVLEAFF. The CDR3, as DNA: TGTGCCAGCAGATCCGGGGTCCTTGAAGCTTTCTTT.

The chain couples TRBV30 to TRBJ1-5; no clear D. Germline CDR1 reads GTSNPN; CDR2 reads SVGIG (reference sequence). Trimming took off 4 bases at V and 10 bases at J, with 20 bases between the two ends. The CDR3 totals 14 residues. For the CDR3, the DNA is TGTGCCTGGAAACGTGCGGATTTAATGGACCCCCAGCATTTT. Translating gives CAWKRADLMDPQHF.

V and J are TRBV15 and TRBJ1-5; no definite D call. The CDR3 spans 16 residues. Germline V gene data show CDR1 as LNHNV and CDR2 as YYDKDF (reference sequence). V was cut by 0 bases and J by 4 bases, with 13 bases left in between. The CDR3, as DNA: TGTGCCACCAGCAGAGATCCCAGACCAATAAATCAGCCCCAGCATTTT. This sequence encodes CATSRDPRPINQPQHF.

In nucleotides, the CDR3 is TGTGCCTGGAGTAACGGTAGCGGAGGCACAGATACGCAGTATTTT. Translating gives CAWSNGSGGTDTQYF. The gene calls are TRBV30 and TRBJ2-3, with a weak D call TRBD2 (6 bases). Germline V gives CDR1 GTSNPN, CDR2 SVGIG (reference sequence). The CDR3 sequence is 15 residues long. V shed 2 bases and J shed 1 base, with 13 bases lying between them.

This clone has a single count. The chain has TRBV5-6 and TRBJ1-6; 7 bases agree with TRBD1. The junction had 2 bases not matched to a gene; V was cut back by 4 bases and J by 4 bases. The CDR3 is 14 residues long. Germline V gene data show CDR1 as SGHDT and CDR2 as YYEEEE. CDR3 coding DNA: TGTGCCAGCAGCGAGGGGGCGTATAATTCACCCCTCCACTTT. Protein: CASSEGAYNSPLHF.

The chain joins TRBV27 to TRBJ2-1, with TRBD2 identical over 12 bases. The V segment lost 6 bases and the J segment 8 bases; nucleotides outside the gene matches: 8. From germline, CDR1 is MNHEY and CDR2 SMNVEV (reference sequence). The CDR3 is 15 residues long. DNA of the CDR3: TGTGCCAGCAGCCCAATGACTAGCGGGAGATATGAGCAGTTCTTC. Residues: CASSPMTSGRYEQFF.

J is TRBJ2-6 and V is TRBV2; no definite D call. V was trimmed by 6 bases and J by 4 bases, leaving 4 bases between them. The CDR3 is made up of 12 amino acids. The germline CDR1 and CDR2 sequences are SNHLY and FYNNEI. CDR3: CASRVGANVLTF. CDR3 coding DNA: TGTGCCAGCAGAGTCGGGGCCAACGTCCTGACTTTC.

The V call is TRBV2, the J call TRBJ1-1; maybe TRBD1 (6 bases). V lost 6 bases, J lost 4 bases, and 21 bases lay in between. This CDR3 is built from 16 residues. Germline V gene sequence: CDR1 SNHLY, CDR2 FYNNEI. DNA for the CDR3: TGTGCCAGCAGCGCCGAGAACAGGGTAGGGAGCACTGAAGCTTTCTTT. This gives the protein CASSAENRVGSTEAFF.

This clone was seen a handful of times. The chain uses TRBV27 and TRBJ1-2; D perhaps matches TRBD1 (5 bases). CDR1 and CDR2 from the germline V gene are MNHEY and SMNVEV (reference sequence). The CDR3 contains 12 residues. The V end was cut by 7 bases, the J end by 6 bases, with 12 bases between. CDR3 sequence reads: CASKPGGNGYTF. CDR3 sequence (DNA): TGTGCCAGCAAACCGGGGGGGAATGGCTACACCTTC.

This clone was recorded once. This chain joins TRBV2 and TRBJ2-2, with D possibly matching TRBD2 (7 bases). The germline V and J ends were trimmed by 6 bases and 3 bases, with 17 bases remaining between them. The CDR3 spans 16 residues. From germline, CDR1 is SNHLY and CDR2 FYNNEI. This CDR3 is CASSAGGGSDTGELFF. The CDR3 DNA reads TGTGCCAGCAGCGCTGGGGGCGGGAGTGACACCGGGGAGCTGTTTTTT.

The V call is TRBV27, the J call TRBJ1-1, with TRBD1 matching over 8 bases. The CDR3 runs to 14 residues. V was pared by 4 bases and J by 0 bases, with 1 base of the junction left unmatched. Germline values: CDR1 MNHEY, CDR2 SMNVEV (reference sequence). CDR3: CASSWTGLNTEAFF. The CDR3 DNA is TGTGCCAGCAGTTGGACAGGGTTGAACACTGAAGCTTTCTTT.

The gene calls are TRBV5-1 and TRBJ1-1; D gene unclear. Germline V gene sequence: CDR1 SGHRS, CDR2 YFSETQ. The CDR3 loop spans 17 amino acids. Trimming took 0 bases from V and 1 from J, leaving 16 bases between them. CDR3 in DNA: TGCGCCAGCAGCTTGGACGGGGTGCCTGACACGAACACTGAAGCTTTCTTT. Amino acids: CASSLDGVPDTNTEAFF.

The gene calls are TRBV4-1 and TRBJ1-2; the D gene is possibly TRBD1 (5 bases). The V and J ends lost 4 bases and 3 bases respectively, with 12 bases between them. The CDR3 covers 14 residues. CDR1 and CDR2 (germline): MGHRA, YSYEKL. The CDR3 DNA sequence: TGCGCCAGCAGCCTCCGAGGGGAGGACTATGGCTACACCTTC. Translated: CASSLRGEDYGYTF.

The V and J genes are TRBV6-6 and TRBJ2-3; D is undetermined. V shed 6 bases and J shed 2 bases, with 6 bases lying between them. The CDR3 runs 12 residues. The germline V gene has CDR1 MNHNY and CDR2 SVGAGI (reference sequence). CDR3 bases: TGTGCCAGCAGCTCCCTCACAGATACGCAGTATTTT. Translation: CASSSLTDTQYF.

The chain recombines TRBV10-3 with TRBJ2-1, with D hard to call. V was cut by 3 bases and J by 5 bases, with 11 bases left in between. Germline CDR1 reads ENHRY; CDR2 reads SYGVKD. The CDR3 is made up of 14 amino acids. The CDR3 here is CAISEGLMDNEQFF. Written as DNA, the CDR3 is TGTGCCATCAGTGAAGGGCTAATGGACAATGAGCAGTTCTTC.

The chain couples TRBV25-1 to TRBJ2-3, with 7 bases aligning to TRBD2. The CDR3 covers 14 residues. Trimming took 4 bases from V and 4 from J; bases not matched to a gene: 5. CDR1 and CDR2 (germline): MGHDK, SYGVNS. The CDR3: CASSGSGGSDTQYF. The DNA for the CDR3 is TGTGCCAGCAGTGGGTCGGGGGGATCAGATACGCAGTATTTT.

The V call is TRBV6-5, the J call TRBJ1-5, with TRBD1 as a possible D gene (5 bases). Trimming stripped 7 bases from V and 9 bases from J, with 13 bases between. Germline assignment: CDR1 MNHEY and CDR2 SVGAGI. The CDR3 is 12 residues long. The CDR3 DNA follows: TGTGCCAGCAACCAGGGCCGATCGCCCCAGCATTTT. Protein sequence: CASNQGRSPQHF.

V and J are TRBV28 and TRBJ2-7; 9 bases fit TRBD2. The CDR3 consists of 15 residues. The ends lost 3 bases at V and 1 base at J; junction bases unmatched: 4. Germline V lookup: CDR1 MDHEN, CDR2 SYDVKM. This CDR3 reads CASSFGLAGSYEQYF. The CDR3, as DNA: TGTGCCAGCAGTTTCGGGCTAGCGGGGTCCTACGAGCAGTACTTC.

The J gene is TRBJ1-4, the V gene TRBV19, with D possibly being TRBD1 (6 bases). Trimming left V 9 bases short and J 3 bases short, with 14 bases between. The CDR3 sequence is 14 residues long. Germline CDR1 is LNHDA and CDR2 is SQIVND (reference sequence). The CDR3 DNA reads as TGTGCCAGCGCAGGGGCGGGATCTAATGAAAAACTGTTTTTT. This encodes CASAGAGSNEKLFF.

The rearrangement links TRBV30 to TRBJ2-3; no clear D. The germline CDR1 and CDR2 sequences are GTSNPN and SVGIG (reference sequence). The CDR3 runs to 16 residues. V lost 2 bases to trimming and J lost 0 bases, with 15 bases between them. CDR3 in amino acids: CAWSLGSLGSTDTQYF. In DNA, the CDR3 is TGTGCCTGGAGTCTTGGTAGCCTGGGGAGCACAGATACGCAGTATTTT.

This rearrangement joins TRBV27 to TRBJ2-3; TRBD2 aligns across 8 bases. This CDR3 is 14 amino acids long. V was pared by 6 bases and J by 8 bases, with 10 bases of the junction left unmatched. In germline, CDR1 is MNHEY, CDR2 SMNVEV (reference sequence). In DNA, the CDR3 is TGTGCCAGCAGGCCGGGACTAGATATAATTACGCAGTATTTT. This codes for CASRPGLDIITQYF.

A single count supports this clone. The chain links TRBV6-5 to TRBJ2-3; 10 positions match TRBD2. The CDR3 spans 16 residues. Per germline, CDR1 MNHEY and CDR2 SVGAGI. V shed 4 bases, J shed 8 bases, and the junction held 12 bases outside the gene matches. Here the CDR3 DNA reads TGTGCCAGCAGTTCGGTGTTTACTAGCGGGAAATCTACGCAGTATTTT. Its translation: CASSSVFTSGKSTQYF.

The gene calls are TRBV5-1 and TRBJ2-7; a possible D gene is TRBD1 (5 bases). The CDR3 contains 13 residues. Germline assignment: CDR1 SGHRS and CDR2 YFSETQ. V shed 9 bases and J shed 2 bases, with 15 bases lying between them. CDR3 coding DNA: TGCGCCACCTCCCCGACAGAAACCTACGAGCAGTACTTC. It yields the protein CATSPTETYEQYF.

This rearrangement joins TRBV11-2 to TRBJ2-1; 9 nucleotides line up with TRBD2. The length of the CDR3 is 16 residues. With 0 bases clipped from V and 4 bases from J, the junction kept 4 bases outside the gene matches. CDR1 and CDR2 (germline): SGHAT, FQNNGV. CDR3 sequence reads: CASSLDYAGGYNEQFF. The CDR3 nucleotides are TGTGCCAGCAGCTTAGATTATGCGGGGGGGTACAATGAGCAGTTCTTC.

This clone occurred once. This chain connects TRBV7-9 to TRBJ2-5; possibly TRBD1 or TRBD2 for D (5 bases each). Germline V lookup: CDR1 SEHNR, CDR2 FQNEAQ (reference sequence). V gave up 5 bases and J gave up 1 base, with 17 bases separating them. The CDR3 runs to 16 residues. In nucleotides, the CDR3 is TGTGCCAGCAGCCCTGGGACGACACAACCCCAAGAGACCCAGTACTTC. It yields the protein CASSPGTTQPQETQYF. Together with reference TRBV7-9 and TRBJ2-5, the CDR3 gives the full variable domain: DTGVSQNPRHKITKRGQNVTFRCDPISEHNRLYWYRQTLGQGPEFLTYFQNEAQLEKSRLLSDRFSAERPKGSFSTLEIQRTEQGDSAMYLCASSPGTTQPQETQYFGPGTRLLVL.

This clone has just a few counts. This chain uses TRBV11-2 with TRBJ2-7; no reliable D call. This CDR3 region has 11 residues. The V gene lost 5 bases and the J gene lost 1 base, with 3 bases spanning the gap. Per germline, CDR1 SGHAT and CDR2 FQNNGV. CDR3 nucleotide sequence: TGTGCCAGCAGCCCGTCCTACGAGCAGTACTTC. This translates into CASSPSYEQYF.